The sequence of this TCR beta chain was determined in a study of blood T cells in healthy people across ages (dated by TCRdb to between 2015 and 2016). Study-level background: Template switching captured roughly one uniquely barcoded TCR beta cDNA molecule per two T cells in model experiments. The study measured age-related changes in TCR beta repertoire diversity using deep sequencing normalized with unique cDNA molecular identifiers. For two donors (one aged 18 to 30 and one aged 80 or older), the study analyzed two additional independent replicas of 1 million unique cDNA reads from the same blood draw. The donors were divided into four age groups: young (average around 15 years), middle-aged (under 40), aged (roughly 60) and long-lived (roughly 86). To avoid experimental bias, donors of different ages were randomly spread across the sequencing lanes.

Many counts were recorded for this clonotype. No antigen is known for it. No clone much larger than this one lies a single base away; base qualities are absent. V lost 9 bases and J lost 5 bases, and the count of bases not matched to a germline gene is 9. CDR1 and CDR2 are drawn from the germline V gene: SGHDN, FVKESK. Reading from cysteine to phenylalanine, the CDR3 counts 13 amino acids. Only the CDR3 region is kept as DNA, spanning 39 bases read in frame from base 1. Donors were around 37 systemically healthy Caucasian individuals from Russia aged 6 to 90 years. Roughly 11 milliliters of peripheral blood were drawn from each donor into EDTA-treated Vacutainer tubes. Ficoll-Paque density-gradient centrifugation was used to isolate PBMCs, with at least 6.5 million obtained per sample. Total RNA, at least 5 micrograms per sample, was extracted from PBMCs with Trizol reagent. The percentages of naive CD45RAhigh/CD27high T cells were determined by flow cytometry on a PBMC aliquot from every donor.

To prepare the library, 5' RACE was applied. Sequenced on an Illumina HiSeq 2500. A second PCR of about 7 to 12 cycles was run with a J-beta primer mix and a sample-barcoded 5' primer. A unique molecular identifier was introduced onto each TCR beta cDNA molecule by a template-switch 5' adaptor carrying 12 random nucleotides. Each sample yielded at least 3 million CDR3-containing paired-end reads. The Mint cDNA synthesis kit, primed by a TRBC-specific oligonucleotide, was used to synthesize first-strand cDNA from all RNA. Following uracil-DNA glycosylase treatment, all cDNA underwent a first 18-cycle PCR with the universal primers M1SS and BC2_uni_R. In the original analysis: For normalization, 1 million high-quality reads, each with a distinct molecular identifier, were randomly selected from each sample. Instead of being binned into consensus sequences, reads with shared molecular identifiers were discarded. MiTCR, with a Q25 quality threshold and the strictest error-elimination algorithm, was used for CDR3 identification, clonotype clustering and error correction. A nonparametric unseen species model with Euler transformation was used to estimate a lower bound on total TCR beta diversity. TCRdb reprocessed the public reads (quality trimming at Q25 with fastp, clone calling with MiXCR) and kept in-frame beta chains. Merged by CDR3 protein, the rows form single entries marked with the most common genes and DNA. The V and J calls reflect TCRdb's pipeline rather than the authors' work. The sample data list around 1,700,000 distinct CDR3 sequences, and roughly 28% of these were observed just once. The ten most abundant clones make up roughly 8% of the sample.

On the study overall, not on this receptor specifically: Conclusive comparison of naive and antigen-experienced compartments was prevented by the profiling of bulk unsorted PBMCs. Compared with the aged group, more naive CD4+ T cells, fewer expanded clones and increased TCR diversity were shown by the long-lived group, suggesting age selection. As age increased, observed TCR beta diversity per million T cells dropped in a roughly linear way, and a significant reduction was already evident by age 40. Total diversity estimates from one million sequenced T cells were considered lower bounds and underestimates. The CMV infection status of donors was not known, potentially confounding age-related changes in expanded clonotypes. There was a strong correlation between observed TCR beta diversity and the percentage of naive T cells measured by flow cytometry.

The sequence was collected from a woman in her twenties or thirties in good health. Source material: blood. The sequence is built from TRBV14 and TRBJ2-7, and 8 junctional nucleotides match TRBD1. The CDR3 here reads CARRTGITHEQYF. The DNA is TGTGCCAGGCGGACAGGGATTACCCACGAGCAGTACTTC.